This T cell receptor beta chain was documented in a study of T cell responses to AZD1222 COVID-19 vaccine. Sequencing was performed with immunoSEQ multiplex PCR; in TCRdb, only in-frame clones are kept and a portion is missing. The sample lists about 150,000 clones, 70% to 90% occurring once. Notes on the study in general: A reported finding is that nearly half of spike-specific TCRs target unmutated variant regions. Most donors were white British, females outnumbered males, and clonal diversity was possibly underestimated.

Points on this clone: Its antigen is not identified.

J gave up 0 bases and V 5 bases, and 3 bases lay outside the gene matches. Germline CDR1 SGHAT, CDR2 FQNNGV. The CDR3 is 15 amino acids. The source was peripheral blood, collected on day 0 of AZD1222 vaccination. The V call is TRBV11-2, the J call TRBJ1-3; 8 nucleotides match TRBD1. The TCR comes from an adult in good health. CDR3 sequence: CASSPGGGSGNTIYF. The CDR3 DNA reads TGTGCCAGCAGCCCAGGGGGCGGCTCTGGAAACACCATATATTTT.